Included here is one T cell receptor (beta chain) sequence, with context. Primed by a sample-barcoded 5' primer and a J-beta primer mix, a second PCR proceeded for about 6 to 11 cycles. In TCRdb, the 5' RACE reads were re-called with MiXCR into one record per CDR3 protein. Of more than 450,000 distinct CDR3 sequences in the sample, about a quarter were seen once. Trimming shortened V by 3 bases and J by 2 bases, and 14 bases separated the two germline ends. The CDR3 is 15 residues long. CDR1 SGHVS and CDR2 FNYEAQ come from the germline V gene. The sample comes from a study of blood T cells in healthy people across ages. In addition, the sample was reused for a study of T cells of mothers and their children.

Sample: blood. The sequence derives from a boy younger than 10 in good health. The V call is TRBV7-6, the J call TRBJ2-7; D may correspond to TRBD1 or TRBD2 (5 bases each). In nucleotides, the CDR3 is TGTGCCAGCAGCTTGAACCGGGACGGCGCCTACGAGCAGTACTTC. Translation: CASSLNRDGAYEQYF. Drawing the rest from reference TRBV7-6 and TRBJ2-7, the complete variable domain is GAGVSQSPRYKVTKRGQDVALRCDPISGHVSLYWYRQALGQGPEFLTYFNYEAQQDKSGLPNDRFSAERPEGSISTLTIQRTEQRDSAMYRCASSLNRDGAYEQYFGPGTRLTVT.